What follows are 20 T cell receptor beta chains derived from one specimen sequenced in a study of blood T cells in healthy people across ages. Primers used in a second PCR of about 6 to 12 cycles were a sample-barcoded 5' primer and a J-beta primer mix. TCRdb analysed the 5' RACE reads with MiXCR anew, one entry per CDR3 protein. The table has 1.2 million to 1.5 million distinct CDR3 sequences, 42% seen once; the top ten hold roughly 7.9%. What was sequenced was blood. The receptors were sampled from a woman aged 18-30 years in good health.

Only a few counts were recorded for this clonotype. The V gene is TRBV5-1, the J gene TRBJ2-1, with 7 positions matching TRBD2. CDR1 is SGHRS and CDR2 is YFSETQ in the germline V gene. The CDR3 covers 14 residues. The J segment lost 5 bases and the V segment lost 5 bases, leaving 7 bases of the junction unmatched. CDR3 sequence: CASRAGGGDNEQFF. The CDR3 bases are TGCGCCAGCAGGGCGGGCGGGGGTGACAATGAGCAGTTCTTC.

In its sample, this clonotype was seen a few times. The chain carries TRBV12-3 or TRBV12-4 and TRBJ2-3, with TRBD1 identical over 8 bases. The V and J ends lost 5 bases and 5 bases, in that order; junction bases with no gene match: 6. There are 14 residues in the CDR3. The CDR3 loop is CASSPTGAVDTQYF. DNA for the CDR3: TGTGCCAGCAGTCCGACAGGGGCGGTAGATACGCAGTATTTT.

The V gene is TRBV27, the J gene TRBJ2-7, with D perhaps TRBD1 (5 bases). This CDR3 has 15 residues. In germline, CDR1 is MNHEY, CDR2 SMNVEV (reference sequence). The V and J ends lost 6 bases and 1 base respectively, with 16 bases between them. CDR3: CASSVGVVQSYEQYF. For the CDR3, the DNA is TGTGCCAGCAGCGTAGGGGTCGTGCAATCCTACGAGCAGTACTTC.

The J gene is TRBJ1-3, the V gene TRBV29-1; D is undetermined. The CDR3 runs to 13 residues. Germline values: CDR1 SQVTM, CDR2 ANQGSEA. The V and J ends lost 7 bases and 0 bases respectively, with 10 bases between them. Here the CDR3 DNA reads TGCAGCGCCACTCGACCCTCTGGAAACACCATATATTTT. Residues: CSATRPSGNTIYF.

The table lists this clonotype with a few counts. CDR3 bases: TGTGCTAGTGGTTCCGGACTAGCGGGAGAGACCCAGTACTTC. This gives the protein CASGSGLAGETQYF. This chain uses TRBV12-5 with TRBJ2-5; 11 positions agree with TRBD2. CDR1 is LGHNT and CDR2 is FRNRAP in the germline V gene. Trimming cost V 4 bases and J 4 bases; bases outside gene matches: 2. The CDR3 covers 14 residues.

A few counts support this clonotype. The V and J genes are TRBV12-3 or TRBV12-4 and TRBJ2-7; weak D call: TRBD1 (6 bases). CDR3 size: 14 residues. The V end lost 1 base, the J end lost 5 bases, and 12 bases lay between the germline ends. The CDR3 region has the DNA TGTGCCAGCAGTTTAGGCCAGGGGATCCACGAGCAGTACTTC. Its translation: CASSLGQGIHEQYF.

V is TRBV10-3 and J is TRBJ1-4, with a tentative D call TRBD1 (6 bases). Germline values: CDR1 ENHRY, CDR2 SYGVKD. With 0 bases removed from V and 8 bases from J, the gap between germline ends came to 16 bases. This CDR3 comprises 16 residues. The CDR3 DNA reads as TGTGCCATCAGTGAGTCGGCGAGGGGGGATGGGGAAAAACTGTTTTTT. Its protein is CAISESARGDGEKLFF.

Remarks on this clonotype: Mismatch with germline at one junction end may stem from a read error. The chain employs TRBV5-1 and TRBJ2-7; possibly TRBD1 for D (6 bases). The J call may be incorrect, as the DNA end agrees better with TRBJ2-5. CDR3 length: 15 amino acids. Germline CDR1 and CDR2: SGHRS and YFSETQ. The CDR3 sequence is CAGSFHRATKKTQYF. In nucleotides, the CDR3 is TGCGCCGGCAGCTTCCACAGGGCTACCAAGAAGACCCAGTACTTC.

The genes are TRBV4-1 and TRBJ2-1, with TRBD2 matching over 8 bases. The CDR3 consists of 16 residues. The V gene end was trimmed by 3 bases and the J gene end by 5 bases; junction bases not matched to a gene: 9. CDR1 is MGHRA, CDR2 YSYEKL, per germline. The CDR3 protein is CASSHPRGGPNNEQFF. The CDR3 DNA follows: TGCGCCAGCAGCCACCCTCGGGGGGGCCCCAACAATGAGCAGTTCTTC.

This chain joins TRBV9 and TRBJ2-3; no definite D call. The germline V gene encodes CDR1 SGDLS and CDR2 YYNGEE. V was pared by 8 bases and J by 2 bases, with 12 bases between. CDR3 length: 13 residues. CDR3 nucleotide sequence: TGTGCCAGTCGTGGAATAAACACAGATACGCAGTATTTT. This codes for CASRGINTDTQYF.

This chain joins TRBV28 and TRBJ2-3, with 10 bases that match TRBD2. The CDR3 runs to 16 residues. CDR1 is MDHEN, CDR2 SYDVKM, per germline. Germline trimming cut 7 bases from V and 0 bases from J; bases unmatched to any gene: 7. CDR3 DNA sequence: TGTGCCAGCACCTTAGAACTAGCGGGGAGCACAGATACGCAGTATTTT. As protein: CASTLELAGSTDTQYF. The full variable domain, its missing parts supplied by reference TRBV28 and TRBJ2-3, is DVKVTQSSRYLVKRTGEKVFLECVQDMDHENMFWYRQDPGLGLRLIYFSYDVKMKEKGDIPEGYSVSREKKERFSLILESASTNQTSMYLCASTLELAGSTDTQYFGPGTRLTVL.

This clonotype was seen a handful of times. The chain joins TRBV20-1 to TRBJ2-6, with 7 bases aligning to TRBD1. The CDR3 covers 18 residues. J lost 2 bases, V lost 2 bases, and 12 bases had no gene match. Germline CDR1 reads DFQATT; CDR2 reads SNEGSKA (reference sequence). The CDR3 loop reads CSARRPGQVQPGANVLTF. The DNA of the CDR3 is TGCAGTGCTAGAAGACCCGGACAGGTTCAACCTGGGGCCAACGTCCTGACTTTC.

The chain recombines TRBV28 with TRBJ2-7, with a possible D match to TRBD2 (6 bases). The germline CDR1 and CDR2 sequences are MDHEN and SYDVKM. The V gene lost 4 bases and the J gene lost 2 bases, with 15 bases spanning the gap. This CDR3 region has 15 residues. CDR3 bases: TGTGCCAGCAGTTCCCTTGGGGGGTTTCCCTACGAGCAGTACTTC. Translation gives CASSSLGGFPYEQYF.

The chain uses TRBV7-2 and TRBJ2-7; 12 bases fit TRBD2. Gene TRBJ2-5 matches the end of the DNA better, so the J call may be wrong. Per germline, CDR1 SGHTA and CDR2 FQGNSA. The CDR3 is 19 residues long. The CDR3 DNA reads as TGTGCCAGCAGCTTAGGGACTAGCGGGGCAGCACCAGTTTGGGAGACCCAGTACTTC. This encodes CASSLGTSGAAPVWETQYF.

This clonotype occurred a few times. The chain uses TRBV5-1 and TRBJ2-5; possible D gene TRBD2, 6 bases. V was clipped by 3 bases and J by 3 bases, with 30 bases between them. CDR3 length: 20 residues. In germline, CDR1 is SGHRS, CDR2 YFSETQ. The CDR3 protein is CASSSSAAGYLSRVEETQYF. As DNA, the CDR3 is TGCGCCAGCAGCTCCTCCGCGGCGGGATATTTAAGCCGAGTGGAAGAGACCCAGTACTTC.

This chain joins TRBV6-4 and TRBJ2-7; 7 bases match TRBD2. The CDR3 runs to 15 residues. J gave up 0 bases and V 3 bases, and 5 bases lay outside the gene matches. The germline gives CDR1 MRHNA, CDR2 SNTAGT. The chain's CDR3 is CASSEWEGSSYEQYF. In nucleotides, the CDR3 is TGTGCCAGCAGTGAATGGGAGGGGTCCTCCTACGAGCAGTACTTC.

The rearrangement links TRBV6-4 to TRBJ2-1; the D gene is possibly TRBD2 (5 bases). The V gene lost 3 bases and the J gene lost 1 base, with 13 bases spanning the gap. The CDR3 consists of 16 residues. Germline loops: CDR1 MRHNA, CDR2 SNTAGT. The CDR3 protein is CASSEVGVGSYNEQFF. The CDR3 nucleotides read TGTGCCAGCAGTGAGGTGGGAGTAGGGTCCTACAATGAGCAGTTCTTC.

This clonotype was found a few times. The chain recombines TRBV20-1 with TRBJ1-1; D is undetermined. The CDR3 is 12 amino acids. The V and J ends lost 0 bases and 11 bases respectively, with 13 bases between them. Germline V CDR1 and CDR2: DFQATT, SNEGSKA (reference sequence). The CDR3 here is CSARDRPLEAFF. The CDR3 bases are TGCAGTGCTAGAGATCGACCGCTTGAGGCTTTCTTT.

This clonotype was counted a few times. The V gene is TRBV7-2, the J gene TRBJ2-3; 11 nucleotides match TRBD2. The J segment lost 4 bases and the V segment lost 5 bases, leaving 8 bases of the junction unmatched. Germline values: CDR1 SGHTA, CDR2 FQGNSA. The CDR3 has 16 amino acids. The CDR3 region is CASSAHSGGAADTQYF. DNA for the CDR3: TGTGCCAGCAGCGCCCATAGCGGGGGGGCGGCAGATACGCAGTATTTT.

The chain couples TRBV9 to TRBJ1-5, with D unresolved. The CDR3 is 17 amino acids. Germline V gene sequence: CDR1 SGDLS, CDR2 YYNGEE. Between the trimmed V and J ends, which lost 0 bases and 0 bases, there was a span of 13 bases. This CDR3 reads CASSVGVGPNSNQPQHF. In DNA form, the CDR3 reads TGTGCCAGCAGCGTAGGGGTTGGGCCTAATAGCAATCAGCCCCAGCATTTT.